Listed here is a single T cell receptor beta chain. Its specificity is unknown. Cells were stimulated with CMV-infected fibroblast lysates at 10 ug/mL. CD40L-negative CD69-negative CD45RO-high memory CD4+ T cells were sorted as populations depleted of antigen-responding cells. CD4+ T cell counts exceeded 400 cells/uL; CMV serology was positive. CDR3 size: 14 residues. V gave up 6 bases and J gave up 6 bases, with 15 bases separating them. CDR1 MNHEY and CDR2 SVGAGI come from the germline V gene. The libraries were made with immunoSEQ version 4 in survey mode. Assay: immunoSEQ multiplex PCR; the TCRdb copy retains only in-frame clones and omits some. The data show approximately 30,000 clones, 82% seen once. This sample was taken from a study of persistence of HIV-infected CD4 T cells. The study's findings and limits: Antigen-responding cells were enriched for degenerate expanded CDR3beta sequences.

The genes are TRBV6-5 and TRBJ2-1; possibly TRBD1 or TRBD2 for D (5 bases each). Sequences were derived from CD4+ T cells sorted from PBMCs after 18-hour stimulation, sampled from a patient who received antiretroviral therapy. This clonotype was sampled from an adult man with HIV who was CMV-seropositive. DNA of the CDR3: TGTGCCAGCAGACCAAGGGGAGACAGCAATGAGCAGTTCTTC. Residues: CASRPRGDSNEQFF.